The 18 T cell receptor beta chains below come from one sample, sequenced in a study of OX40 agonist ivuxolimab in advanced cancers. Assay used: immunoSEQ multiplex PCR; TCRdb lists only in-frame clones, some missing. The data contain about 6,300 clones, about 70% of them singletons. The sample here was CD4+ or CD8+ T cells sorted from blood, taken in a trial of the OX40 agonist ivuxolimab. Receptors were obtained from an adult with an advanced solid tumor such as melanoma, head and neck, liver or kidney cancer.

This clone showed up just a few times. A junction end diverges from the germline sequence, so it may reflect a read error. The CDR3 loop reads CASSPGTTTQYF. The CDR3 nucleotides are TGTGCTAGCAGTCCCGGTACCACGACCCAGTACTTC. The chain is built from TRBV7-7 and TRBJ2-5, with D unresolved. The CDR3 runs to 12 residues. CDR1 SSHAT and CDR2 FNYEAQ come from the germline V gene (reference sequence).

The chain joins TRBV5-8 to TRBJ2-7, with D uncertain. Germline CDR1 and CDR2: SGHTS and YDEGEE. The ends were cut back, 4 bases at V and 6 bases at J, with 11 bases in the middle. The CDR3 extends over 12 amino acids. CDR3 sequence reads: CASSRGSGEQYF. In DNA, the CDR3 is TGTGCCAGCAGCCGTGGAAGTGGCGAGCAGTACTTC.

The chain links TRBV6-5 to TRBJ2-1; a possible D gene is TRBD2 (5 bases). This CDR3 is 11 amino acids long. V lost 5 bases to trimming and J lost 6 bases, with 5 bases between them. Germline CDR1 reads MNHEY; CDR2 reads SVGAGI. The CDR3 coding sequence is TGTGCCAGCAGTGAGGGCAATGAGCAGTTCTTC. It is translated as CASSEGNEQFF.

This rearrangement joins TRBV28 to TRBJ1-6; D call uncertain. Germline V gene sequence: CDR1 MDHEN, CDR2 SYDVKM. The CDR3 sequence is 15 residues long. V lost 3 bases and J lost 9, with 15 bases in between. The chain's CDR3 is CASSFTYEPGSPLHF. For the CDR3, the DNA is TGTGCCAGCAGTTTCACCTACGAGCCCGGTTCACCCCTCCACTTT. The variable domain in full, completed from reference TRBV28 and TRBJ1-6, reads DVKVTQSSRYLVKRTGEKVFLECVQDMDHENMFWYRQDPGLGLRLIYFSYDVKMKEKGDIPEGYSVSREKKERFSLILESASTNQTSMYLCASSFTYEPGSPLHFGNGTRLTVT.

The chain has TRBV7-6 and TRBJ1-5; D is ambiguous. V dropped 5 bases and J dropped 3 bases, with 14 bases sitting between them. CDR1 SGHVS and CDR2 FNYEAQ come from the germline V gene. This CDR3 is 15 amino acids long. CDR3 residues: CASSVSPGDNQPQHF. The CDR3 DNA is TGTGCCAGCAGCGTGTCCCCGGGAGACAATCAGCCCCAGCATTTT.

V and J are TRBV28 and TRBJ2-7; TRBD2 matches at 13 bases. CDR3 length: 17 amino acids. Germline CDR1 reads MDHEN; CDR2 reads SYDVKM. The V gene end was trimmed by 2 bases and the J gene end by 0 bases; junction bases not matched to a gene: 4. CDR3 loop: CASSLETSGGRSYEQYF. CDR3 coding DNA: TGTGCCAGCAGTTTAGAGACTAGCGGGGGGCGCTCCTACGAGCAGTACTTC.

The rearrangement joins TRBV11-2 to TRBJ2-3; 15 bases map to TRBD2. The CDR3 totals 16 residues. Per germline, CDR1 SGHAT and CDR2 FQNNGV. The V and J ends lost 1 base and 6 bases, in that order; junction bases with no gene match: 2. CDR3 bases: TGTGCCAGCAGCTTAGCTGGACTAGCGGGGGGGGATACGCAGTATTTT. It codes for CASSLAGLAGGDTQYF.

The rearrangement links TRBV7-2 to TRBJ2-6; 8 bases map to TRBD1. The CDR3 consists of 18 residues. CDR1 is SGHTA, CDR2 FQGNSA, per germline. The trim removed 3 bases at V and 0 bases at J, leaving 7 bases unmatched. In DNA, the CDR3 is TGTGCCAGCAGCTTTTCGGGACAGGACCTCTCTGGGGCCAACGTCCTGACTTTC. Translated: CASSFSGQDLSGANVLTF.

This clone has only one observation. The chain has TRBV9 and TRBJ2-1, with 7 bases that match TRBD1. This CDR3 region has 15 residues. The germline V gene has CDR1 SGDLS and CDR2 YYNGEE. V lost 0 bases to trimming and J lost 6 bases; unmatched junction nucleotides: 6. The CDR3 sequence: CASSVGDRALNEQFF. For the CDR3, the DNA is TGTGCCAGCAGCGTAGGCGACAGGGCCCTCAATGAGCAGTTCTTC.

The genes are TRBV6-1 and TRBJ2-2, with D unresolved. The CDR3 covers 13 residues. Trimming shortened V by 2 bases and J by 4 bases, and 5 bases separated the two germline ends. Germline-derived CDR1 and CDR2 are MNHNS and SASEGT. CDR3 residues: CASSELGTGELFF. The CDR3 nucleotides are TGTGCCAGCAGTGAATTAGGCACCGGGGAGCTGTTTTTT.

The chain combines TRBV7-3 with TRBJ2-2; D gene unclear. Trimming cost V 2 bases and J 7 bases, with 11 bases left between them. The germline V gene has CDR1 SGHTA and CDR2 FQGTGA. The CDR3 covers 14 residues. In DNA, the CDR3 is TGTGCCAGCAGCTTACAAGGGAACGGCGGGGAGCTGTTTTTT. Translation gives CASSLQGNGGELFF.

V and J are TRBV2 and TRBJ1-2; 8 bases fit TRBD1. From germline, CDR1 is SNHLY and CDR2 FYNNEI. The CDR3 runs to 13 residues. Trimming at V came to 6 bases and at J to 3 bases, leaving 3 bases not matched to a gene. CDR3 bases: TGTGCCAGCAGGGACAGGGCGTACTATGGCTACACCTTC. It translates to CASRDRAYYGYTF.

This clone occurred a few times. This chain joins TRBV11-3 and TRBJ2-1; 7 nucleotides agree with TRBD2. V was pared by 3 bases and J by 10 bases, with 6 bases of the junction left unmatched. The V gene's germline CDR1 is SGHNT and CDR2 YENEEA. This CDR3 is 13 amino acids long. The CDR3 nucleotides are TGTGCCAGCAGCTTCCTAGCGGAGAGGGAGCAGTTCTTC. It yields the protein CASSFLAEREQFF.

DNA for the CDR3: TGTGCCAGCAGCCCGGAGGTGGTCTCTCTCTACGAGCAGTACTTC. Amino acid sequence: CASSPEVVSLYEQYF. The J gene is TRBJ2-7, the V gene TRBV11-2; D perhaps matches TRBD2 (5 bases). Trimming shortened V by 5 bases and J by 3 bases, and 17 bases separated the two germline ends. The length of the CDR3 is 15 residues. Germline assignment: CDR1 SGHAT and CDR2 FQNNGV.

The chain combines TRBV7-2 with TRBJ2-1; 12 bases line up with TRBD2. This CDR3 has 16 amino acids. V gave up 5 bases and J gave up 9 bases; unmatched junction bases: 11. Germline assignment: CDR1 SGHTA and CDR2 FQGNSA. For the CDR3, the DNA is TGTGCCAGCAGCACCTCTAGCGGGGGGGCCTTTGTTGAGCAGTTCTTC. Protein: CASSTSSGGAFVEQFF.

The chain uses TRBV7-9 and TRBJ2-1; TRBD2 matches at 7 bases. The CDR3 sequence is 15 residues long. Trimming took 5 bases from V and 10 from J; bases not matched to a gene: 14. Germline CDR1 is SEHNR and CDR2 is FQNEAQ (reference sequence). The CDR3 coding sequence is TGTGCCAGCAGCGGGCGGGACTACCATACTTCGGAGCAGTTCTTC. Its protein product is CASSGRDYHTSEQFF.

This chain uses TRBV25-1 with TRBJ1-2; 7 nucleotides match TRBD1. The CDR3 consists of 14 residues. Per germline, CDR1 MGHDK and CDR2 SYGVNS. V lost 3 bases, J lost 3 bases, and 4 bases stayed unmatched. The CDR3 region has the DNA TGTGCCAGCAGTGACTTAGACAGGGACTATGGCTACACCTTC. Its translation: CASSDLDRDYGYTF.

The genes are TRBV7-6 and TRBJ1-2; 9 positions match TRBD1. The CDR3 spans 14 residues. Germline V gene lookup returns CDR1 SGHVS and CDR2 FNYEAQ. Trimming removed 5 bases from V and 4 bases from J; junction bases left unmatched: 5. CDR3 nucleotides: TGTGCCAGCAGCCCGGGACAGGGTCCCTATGGCTACACCTTC. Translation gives CASSPGQGPYGYTF.